What follows describes a single T cell receptor beta chain. The sample is drawn from a study of shared clonotypes between healthy human individuals. The ends were cut back, 4 bases at V and 2 bases at J, with 8 bases in the middle. Germline V gene lookup returns CDR1 SQVTM and CDR2 ANQGSEA. The length of the CDR3 is 12 residues. Produced via immunoSEQ multiplex PCR; TCRdb's table is partial and in-frame only. The sample comprises fewer than 2.5 million clones, 80% to 95% of which are singletons, and roughly 0.36% rests with the top ten. The chain uses TRBV29-1 and TRBJ1-2; D is unclear. The sequence was collected from a man between 18 and 35 years old in good health. Some clones in this sample may be carry-over from other donors' samples. The sequenced sample was naive CD4+ T cells from PBMCs. Subset meaning: CD45RA+ positively selected. CDR3 in DNA: TGCAGCGTTGTGGATTTAAACTATGGCTACACCTTC. Amino acids: CSVVDLNYGYTF.